This T cell receptor (beta chain) came from a study of T cell responses to AZD1222 COVID-19 vaccine. The CDR3 is 15 residues long. Per the germline V gene, CDR1 is SGHAT and CDR2 is FQNNGV. Trimming stripped 3 bases from V and 1 base from J, with 10 bases between. The repertoire was sequenced with immunoSEQ multiplex PCR; TCRdb's copy has only in-frame clones and lacks some. The sample has 160,000 or so clones, about 85% seen once. Study-level findings and limits: The span of vaccine-associated CD4 TCRs extended across spike, with dominance at 160-218 and 743-854.

Concerning this clone: The antigen remains unidentified.

This TCR was recovered from an adult who had recovered from COVID-19. The chain carries TRBV11-2 and TRBJ2-4, with D tentatively TRBD1 or TRBD2 (5 bases each). The sequenced sample was peripheral blood, obtained after recovery from COVID-19. The CDR3 here is CASSFGASAKNIQYF. The CDR3 nucleotides read TGTGCCAGCAGCTTCGGGGCATCTGCCAAAAACATTCAGTACTTC.